This TCR beta chain was profiled in a study of cytomegalovirus exposure and HLA in healthy donors. Turning to the study itself: Earlier results showed 120 million or so unique TCR beta sequences derived from approximately 170 million T cells. Most genotyped donors, 81% of around 370, had Caucasian-associated genetic ancestry.

Details on this clone: Its antigen remains unidentified.

Germline V gene sequence: CDR1 KGHSH, CDR2 LQKENI. The CDR3 length is 16 residues. V lost 1 base to trimming and J lost 5 bases, with 15 bases between them. General observations from the study: Diagnosis of cytomegalovirus status made by the classifier reportedly showed high specificity and sensitivity. Within an earlier analysis, most TCR beta V segments proved productive either about 90% or about 30% of the time.

The PCR employed 60 Vbeta primers together with 13 Jbeta primers. The assay was immunoSEQ multiplex PCR, and TCRdb's table has in-frame clones only and misses some. This sample has about 81,000 clones, with 75% to 90% found just once. The sequencing sample was made of PBMCs. The chain carries TRBV18 and TRBJ2-1; D possibly corresponds to TRBD2 (5 bases). The TCR sequence derives from a man aged 18 to 35 in good health and CMV-seronegative. DNA for the CDR3: TGTGCCAGCTCACCACAGGGTTCCCCCGGGAACAATGAGCAGTTCTTC. Translated: CASSPQGSPGNNEQFF.